This TCR beta chain was obtained from a study of STAT5B mutations in CD4+ large granular lymphocyte leukemia. Findings and limits, study-wide: Compared with healthy controls (2/35), patient top clones favored TRBV06 (8/27). Without putative leukemic clones, patient CD4-sorted repertoires remained more clonal than healthy CD4+ repertoires.

With respect to this clone: Its specificity is not known.

Repertoires were generated with immunoSEQ multiplex PCR, while TCRdb's copy carries only in-frame clones and drops some. The sample includes approximately 33,000 clones, roughly 65% seen only once; the top ten take under 3.5%. Between the trimmed V and J ends, which lost 2 bases and 5 bases, there was a span of 9 bases. Per germline, CDR1 MDHEN and CDR2 SYDVKM. The CDR3 runs 13 residues. This rearrangement joins TRBV28 to TRBJ1-1; D gene uncertain. The source of this sequence is a human donor in good health. The sequenced sample was CD4+ T cells from blood buffy coats. The DNA of the CDR3 is TGTGCCAGCAGTTTAGGCAGACTAACTGAAGCTTTCTTT. This sequence encodes CASSLGRLTEAFF.